These 13 T cell receptor beta chains share one sample of origin, sequenced in a study of blood T cell repertoires in COVID-19. The repertoire was sequenced with immunoSEQ multiplex PCR; TCRdb's copy has only in-frame clones and lacks some. Here the sample spans fewer than 250,000 clones, 80% to 90% being singletons. The sequenced sample was peripheral blood. The receptors originated from a woman in her 70s with acute or convalescent COVID-19.

The chain employs TRBV18 and TRBJ2-2; perhaps TRBD1 as D (5 bases). The CDR3 has 13 amino acids. V was trimmed by 6 bases and J by 1 base, leaving 6 bases between them. Germline V gene sequence: CDR1 KGHSH, CDR2 LQKENI. CDR3 DNA sequence: TGTGCCAGCTCGGACAAGAACACCGGGGAGCTGTTTTTT. This gives the protein CASSDKNTGELFF.

This chain links TRBV2 with TRBJ2-7; 8 bases fit TRBD1. The CDR3 extends over 13 amino acids. Unmatched junction bases numbered 5, after V lost 5 bases and J lost 5 bases. Germline CDR1 SNHLY, CDR2 FYNNEI. Here the CDR3 reads CASSRQGLHEQYF. The CDR3 DNA reads TGTGCCAGCAGTCGACAGGGGCTCCACGAGCAGTACTTC.

The rearrangement joins TRBV19 to TRBJ1-1; 7 bases map to TRBD1. The CDR3 extends over 14 amino acids. V was pared by 6 bases and J by 3 bases, with 7 bases of the junction left unmatched. The V gene's germline CDR1 is LNHDA and CDR2 SQIVND (reference sequence). CDR3 protein: CASRILGQDTEAFF. The CDR3 nucleotides read TGTGCCAGTAGAATACTAGGACAGGACACTGAAGCTTTCTTT.

This clone was observed a few times. The V call is TRBV6-2 or TRBV6-3, the J call TRBJ1-5, with 9 positions matching TRBD1. V was pared by 2 bases and J by 2 bases, with 13 bases of the junction left unmatched. The CDR3 totals 19 residues. Per germline, CDR1 MNHEY and CDR2 SVGEGT. DNA for the CDR3: TGTGCCAGCAGTTACCCGGGACAGGGCACCCGGATGGGCAATCAGCCCCAGCATTTT. It is translated as CASSYPGQGTRMGNQPQHF.

This clone appeared a single time. The V call is TRBV5-4, the J call TRBJ2-1; possibly TRBD2 for D (6 bases). This CDR3 comprises 15 residues. Per the germline V gene, CDR1 is SGHNT and CDR2 is YYREEE (reference sequence). V shed 0 bases and J shed 0 bases, with 7 bases lying between them. This CDR3 reads CASSLDGSSYNEQFF. DNA of the CDR3: TGTGCCAGCAGCTTGGACGGGAGCTCCTACAATGAGCAGTTCTTC.

This clone was observed at least ten times. This chain uses TRBV12-3 or TRBV12-4 with TRBJ1-2; 10 bases match TRBD1. Trimming cost V 1 base and J 9 bases; bases outside gene matches: 2. The CDR3 contains 13 residues. The DNA of the CDR3 is TGTGCCAGCAGTTTAGGGGACAGGGGTAGCTACACCTTC. Translated: CASSLGDRGSYTF.

The chain uses TRBV4-3 and TRBJ2-3; possibly TRBD2 for D (7 bases). Trimming shortened V by 4 bases and J by 1 base, and 12 bases separated the two germline ends. There are 15 residues in the CDR3. Germline loops: CDR1 LGHNA, CDR2 YSLEER. Here the CDR3 reads CASSRGGSGTDTQYF. CDR3 DNA sequence: TGCGCCAGCAGCCGGGGGGGCTCTGGCACAGATACGCAGTATTTT.

The gene calls are TRBV2 and TRBJ2-4, with D perhaps TRBD1 (6 bases). V gave up 8 bases and J gave up 6 bases, with 17 bases separating them. The V gene's germline CDR1 is SNHLY and CDR2 FYNNEI. This CDR3 region has 14 residues. The CDR3 DNA sequence: TGTGCCAGCCTCCCGGGACAAGGGTCAAACATTCAGTACTTC. Translation: CASLPGQGSNIQYF.

This clone was seen a handful of times. The junction departs from the called germline gene at one end, perhaps through a read error. The rearrangement joins TRBV7-9 to TRBJ1-1; D call uncertain. Germline loops: CDR1 SEHNR, CDR2 FQNEAQ (reference sequence). The CDR3 consists of 14 residues. The CDR3 is CASSLSTGNSEAFF. The CDR3 bases are TGTGCCAGCAGCTTATCTACGGGGAACTCTGAAGCTTTCTTT.

The chain carries TRBV2 and TRBJ1-2; D call uncertain. The germline V gene has CDR1 SNHLY and CDR2 FYNNEI. This CDR3 has 12 amino acids. V dropped 0 bases and J dropped 5 bases, with 4 bases sitting between them. CDR3 sequence (DNA): TGTGCCAGCAGTGAAGCGGCATATGGCTACACCTTC. It yields the protein CASSEAAYGYTF.

The CDR3 DNA follows: TGTGCCAGCAGTCCCCGGGACAGGGGGCTTTGGGCCCCCGGAAACACCATATATTTT. Its protein product is CASSPRDRGLWAPGNTIYF. This chain connects TRBV6-6 to TRBJ1-3; 12 nucleotides agree with TRBD1. The CDR3 is 19 residues long. J gave up 4 bases and V 5 bases, and 15 bases lay outside the gene matches. Per the germline V gene, CDR1 is MNHNY and CDR2 is SVGAGI (reference sequence).

The rearrangement uses TRBV30 and TRBJ2-7; 9 bases fit TRBD1. CDR3 length: 13 amino acids. The germline V gene has CDR1 GTSNPN and CDR2 SVGIG (reference sequence). J gave up 6 bases and V 0 bases, and 3 bases lay outside the gene matches. The CDR3 sequence: CAWSVRTGAEQYF. DNA for the CDR3: TGTGCCTGGAGTGTGAGGACAGGGGCCGAGCAGTACTTC.

This chain joins TRBV4-3 and TRBJ1-2; 8 bases map to TRBD1. After removal of 4 bases from V and 3 bases from J, the junction contained 4 bases not matched to a gene. This CDR3 spans 14 amino acids. In germline, CDR1 is LGHNA, CDR2 YSLEER. The CDR3 region is CASSPTGEYYGYTF. The CDR3 DNA reads TGCGCCAGCAGCCCGACAGGGGAGTACTATGGCTACACCTTC.